This T cell receptor (beta chain) is drawn from a study of blood T cell repertoires in COVID-19 (dated by TCRdb to 2018 to 2020). In terms of the full investigation: The collaborator samples originated in the United States, Italy and Spain and spanned the acute and convalescent phases of COVID-19. The material from the prospective study consisted of cDNA or gDNA derived from T cells, B-cell-depleted T cells, or PBMCs. A freely available public database, intended as a resource for researchers studying the immune response to SARS-CoV-2, is where the repertoires were released. Where HLA class I and class II types were available, the types were taken from metadata supplied by the sample provider, not from assay-based typing. Deeply sampled blood TCRbeta repertoires from subjects exposed to, actively infected with, or recovered from COVID-19 were included in the dataset. Sample metadata almost always included a de-identified subject ID, COVID-19 status, age in years and sex. The samples were drawn from two sources: the first 160 participants of the ongoing ImmuneRACE study, and about 1,300 subjects contributed by 6 global collaborators.

TCRbeta CDR3 regions were amplified from genomic DNA using the immunoSEQ Assay, a bias-controlled multiplex PCR. As for how the authors treated the data: Within the assay, amplification of reference gene primers was used to estimate how many nucleated cells each sample contained. To quantify the absolute abundance of each unique TCRbeta CDR3 rearrangement, sequence reads were collapsed and filtered. For each sample, productive Simpson clonality was calculated as the square root of Simpson's diversity index across productive rearrangements. In TCRdb, the immuneACCESS table is reduced to in-frame sequences with V and J assigned. These tables do not hold every clone; where another copy was compared, an unresolved V gene accounts for under half, and the others remain unexplained. That table furnishes V, J and clone size, whereas the DNA furnished D and trimming. Present in this sample are a few hundred thousand clones, roughly 90% of which were seen just once. About 1% of the sample is in the top ten clones.

Enrolling through a virtual design, the prospective study's participants ranged in age from roughly 18 to 95 years and lived across some 22 United States geographic areas. To assign participants to cohorts, the prospective study relied on clinical history that participants themselves reported in a screening survey and a study questionnaire. Recovered participants in ImmuneRACE Cohort 3 were defined by two consecutive negative NP/OP PCR tests, clearance by a healthcare professional, or resolution of symptoms. Each participant in the prospective study had whole blood, serum and a nasopharyngeal or oropharyngeal swab collected by mobile phlebotomists. Over a roughly 2-month period, participants in the prospective study had the option of providing additional blood draws and questionnaires. Prospective study blood samples were shipped either frozen or at room temperature before DNA extraction. The V end loses 6 bases and the J end loses 2 bases, and a stretch of 13 bases separates them. The CDR1 and CDR2 encoded by the germline V gene (reference sequence) are LNHNV and YYDKDF. The CDR3 runs 14 residues from the cysteine to the phenylalanine. Kept here is only the CDR3 DNA, which spans 42 bases and is read in frame from base 1.

About this clone: What this receptor recognizes is not known. Nothing much larger sits one base from this clone, and base qualities are not available.

What the authors observed across the whole study: The amount of clinical and demographic metadata varied by source and participant and was provided uncurated.

This TCR came from a woman aged 25 to 39 who had recovered from COVID-19. Material: PBMCs or T cells enriched from blood (not recorded which). Recombination connected TRBV15 to TRBJ1-2; a confident D gene designation cannot be given. The sequenced DNA: TGTGCCACCAGTATTTGGACTGAAAACTATGGCTACACCTTC. This gives the protein CATSIWTENYGYTF.